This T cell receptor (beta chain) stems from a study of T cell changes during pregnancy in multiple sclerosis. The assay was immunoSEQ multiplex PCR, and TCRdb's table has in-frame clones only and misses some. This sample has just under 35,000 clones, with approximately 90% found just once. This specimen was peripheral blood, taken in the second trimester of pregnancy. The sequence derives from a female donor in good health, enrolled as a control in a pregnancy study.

CDR3 bases: TGCGCCAGCAGCCTGAGTAGCCGCTCGAACACCGGGGAGCTGTTTTTT. Residues: CASSLSSRSNTGELFF. The J gene is TRBJ2-2, the V gene TRBV4-1, with no clear D. The V gene lost 4 bases and the J gene lost 0 bases, with 12 bases spanning the gap. CDR1 and CDR2 from the germline V gene are MGHRA and YSYEKL. This CDR3 is built from 16 residues.